Below are 8 T cell receptor beta chains sequenced from a single sample in a study of CD8 T cells in Susac syndrome. A quantity of about 0.45 to 1 ug RNA underwent reverse transcription using random hexamers. In TCRdb, the immunoSEQ multiplex PCR reads were re-called with MiXCR into one record per CDR3 protein. The table has about 200,000 distinct CDR3 sequences, over 85% seen once. Sequenced: CD4+ T cells from PBMCs. The source of these receptors is a human donor in good health.

The DNA of the CDR3 is TGTGCTAGTGGGGGCACAGATACGCAGTATTTT. Its protein product is CASGGTDTQYF. The chain is built from TRBV19 and TRBJ2-3, with D uncertain. The CDR3 sequence is 11 residues long. The V gene's germline CDR1 is LNHDA and CDR2 SQIVND (reference sequence).

V and J are TRBV15 and TRBJ2-4; 7 bases agree with TRBD1. Germline CDR1 and CDR2: LNHNV and YYDKDF (reference sequence). This CDR3 is built from 17 residues. V shed 0 bases and J 7 bases; nucleotides not matched to a gene: 12. CDR3 protein: CATSRDRSDRVMNIQYF. The CDR3 DNA sequence: TGTGCCACCAGCAGAGATAGGTCTGACAGGGTGATGAACATTCAGTACTTC.

The DNA for the CDR3 is TGTGCCAGCAGACTAGCGGGGCTCCAAGAGACCCAGTACTTC. This sequence encodes CASRLAGLQETQYF. The chain links TRBV28 to TRBJ2-5; 10 nucleotides line up with TRBD2. V shed 6 bases and J 1 base; nucleotides not matched to a gene: 2. This CDR3 comprises 14 residues. CDR1 is MDHEN and CDR2 is SYDVKM in the germline V gene.

This chain connects TRBV18 to TRBJ1-3; 7 bases match TRBD1. Germline values: CDR1 KGHSH, CDR2 LQKENI. The J segment lost 0 bases and the V segment lost 5 bases, leaving 4 bases of the junction unmatched. This CDR3 comprises 15 residues. The CDR3 DNA is TGTGCCAGCTCAAATGGACAGGACTCTGGAAACACCATATATTTT. Residues: CASSNGQDSGNTIYF.

V and J are TRBV7-9 and TRBJ1-5; D remains ambiguous. This CDR3 has 14 residues. The germline gives CDR1 SEHNR, CDR2 FQNEAQ (reference sequence). V was cut by 5 bases and J by 4 bases, with 12 bases left in between. In DNA, the CDR3 is TGTGCCAGCAGCCACTCCCCGGGAAATCAGCCCCAGCATTTT. Its translation: CASSHSPGNQPQHF.

The CDR3 DNA reads TGCAGCGTTGAGTCAATACAGGGGGTCGGCACTGAAGCTTTCTTT. Translated: CSVESIQGVGTEAFF. This chain joins TRBV29-1 and TRBJ1-1; 8 nucleotides agree with TRBD1. Germline V gene sequence: CDR1 SQVTM, CDR2 ANQGSEA. This CDR3 is built from 15 residues. Trimming cost V 3 bases and J 4 bases; bases outside gene matches: 10.

The genes are TRBV2 and TRBJ2-1, with 10 bases aligning to TRBD2. Losses at the gene ends were 2 bases for V and 7 bases for J; bases not matched to a gene: 2. CDR3 size: 14 residues. In germline, CDR1 is SNHLY, CDR2 FYNNEI. This chain's CDR3 is CASSELAGVNEQFF. In DNA, the CDR3 is TGTGCCAGCAGTGAACTAGCGGGAGTTAATGAGCAGTTCTTC.

V gene TRBV24-1 combines with J gene TRBJ2-1; 7 bases are shared with TRBD1. The trim removed 4 bases at V and 7 bases at J, leaving 3 bases unmatched. There are 13 residues in the CDR3. Germline CDR1 reads KGHDR; CDR2 reads SFDVKD. The CDR3 loop reads CATSDGTDNEQFF. As DNA, the CDR3 is TGTGCCACCAGTGACGGGACAGATAATGAGCAGTTCTTC.